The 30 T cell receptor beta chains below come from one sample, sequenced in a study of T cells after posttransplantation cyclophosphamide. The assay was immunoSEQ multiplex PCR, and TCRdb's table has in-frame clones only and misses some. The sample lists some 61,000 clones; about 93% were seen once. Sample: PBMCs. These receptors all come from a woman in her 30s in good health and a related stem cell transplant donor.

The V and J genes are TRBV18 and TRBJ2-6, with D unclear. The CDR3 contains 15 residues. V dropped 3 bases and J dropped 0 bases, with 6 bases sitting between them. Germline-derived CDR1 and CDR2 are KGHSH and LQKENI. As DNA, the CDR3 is TGTGCCAGCTCACCCGAGGCCTCTGGGGCCAACGTCCTGACTTTC. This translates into CASSPEASGANVLTF.

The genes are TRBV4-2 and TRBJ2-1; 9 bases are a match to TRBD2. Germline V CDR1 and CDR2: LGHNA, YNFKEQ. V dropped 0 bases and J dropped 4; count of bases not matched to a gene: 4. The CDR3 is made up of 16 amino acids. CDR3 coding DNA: TGTGCCAGCAGCCAAGAAGCGGGGGGAACTTACAATGAGCAGTTCTTC. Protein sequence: CASSQEAGGTYNEQFF.

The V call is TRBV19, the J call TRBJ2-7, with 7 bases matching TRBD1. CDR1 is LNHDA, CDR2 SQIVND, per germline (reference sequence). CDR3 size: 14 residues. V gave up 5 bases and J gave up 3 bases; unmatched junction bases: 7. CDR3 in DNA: TGTGCCAGTAGTGGAAGACAGGGTAACTACGAGCAGTACTTC. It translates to CASSGRQGNYEQYF. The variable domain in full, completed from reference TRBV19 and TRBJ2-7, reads DGGITQSPKYLFRKEGQNVTLSCEQNLNHDAMYWYRQDPGQGLRLIYYSQIVNDFQKGDIAEGYSVSREKKESFPLTVTSAQKNPTAFYLCASSGRQGNYEQYFGPGTRLTVT.

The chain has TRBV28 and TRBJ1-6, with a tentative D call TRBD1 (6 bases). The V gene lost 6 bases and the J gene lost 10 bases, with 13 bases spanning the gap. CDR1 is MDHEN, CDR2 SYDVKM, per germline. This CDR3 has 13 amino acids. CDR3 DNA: TGTGCCAGCAGGGCGGACAGAGAGTCACCCCTCCACTTT. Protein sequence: CASRADRESPLHF. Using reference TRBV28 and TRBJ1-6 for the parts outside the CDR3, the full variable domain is DVKVTQSSRYLVKRTGEKVFLECVQDMDHENMFWYRQDPGLGLRLIYFSYDVKMKEKGDIPEGYSVSREKKERFSLILESASTNQTSMYLCASRADRESPLHFGNGTRLTVT.

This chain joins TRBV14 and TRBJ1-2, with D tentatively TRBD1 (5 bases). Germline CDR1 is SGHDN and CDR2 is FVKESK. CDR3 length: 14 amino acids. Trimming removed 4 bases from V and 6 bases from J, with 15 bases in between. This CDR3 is CASSPREWTHGYTF. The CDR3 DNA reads TGTGCCAGCAGCCCCAGGGAGTGGACCCATGGCTACACCTTC.

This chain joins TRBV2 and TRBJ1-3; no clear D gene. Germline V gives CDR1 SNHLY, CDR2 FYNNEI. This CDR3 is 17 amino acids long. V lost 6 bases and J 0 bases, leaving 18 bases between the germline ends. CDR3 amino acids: CASSAEGSQFSGNTIYF. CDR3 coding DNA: TGTGCCAGCAGCGCCGAGGGATCCCAGTTCTCTGGAAACACCATATATTTT.

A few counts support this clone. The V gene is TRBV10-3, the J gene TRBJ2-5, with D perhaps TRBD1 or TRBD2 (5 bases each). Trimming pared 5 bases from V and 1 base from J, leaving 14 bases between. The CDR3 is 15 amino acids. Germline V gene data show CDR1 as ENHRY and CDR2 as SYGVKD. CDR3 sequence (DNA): TGTGCCATCAGTACACCGAGGGGAGCCCAAGAGACCCAGTACTTC. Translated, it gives CAISTPRGAQETQYF.

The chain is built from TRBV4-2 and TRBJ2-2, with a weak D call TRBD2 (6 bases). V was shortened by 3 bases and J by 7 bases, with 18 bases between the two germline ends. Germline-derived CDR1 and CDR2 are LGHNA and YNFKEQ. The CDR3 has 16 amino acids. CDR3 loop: CASSQSRGLEYGELFF. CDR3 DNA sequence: TGTGCCAGCAGCCAGAGCCGGGGACTTGAGTACGGGGAGCTGTTTTTT.

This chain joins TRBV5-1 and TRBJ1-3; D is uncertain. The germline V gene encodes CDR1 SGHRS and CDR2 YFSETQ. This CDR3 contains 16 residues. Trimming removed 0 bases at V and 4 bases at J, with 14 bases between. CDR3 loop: CASSLVGMQSGNTIYF. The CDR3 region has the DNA TGCGCCAGCAGCTTGGTTGGGATGCAGTCCGGAAACACCATATATTTT. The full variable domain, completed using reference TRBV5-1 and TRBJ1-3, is KAGVTQTPRYLIKTRGQQVTLSCSPISGHRSVSWYQQTPGQGLQFLFEYFSETQRNKGNFPGRFSGRQFSNSRSEMNVSTLELGDSALYLCASSLVGMQSGNTIYFGEGSWLTVV.

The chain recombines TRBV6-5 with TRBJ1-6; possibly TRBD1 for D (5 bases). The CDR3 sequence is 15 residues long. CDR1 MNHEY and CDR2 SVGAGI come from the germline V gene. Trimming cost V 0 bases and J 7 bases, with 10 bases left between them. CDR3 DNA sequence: TGTGCCAGCAGTTACTCCGAGGGGCGAAATTCACCCCTCCACTTT. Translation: CASSYSEGRNSPLHF.

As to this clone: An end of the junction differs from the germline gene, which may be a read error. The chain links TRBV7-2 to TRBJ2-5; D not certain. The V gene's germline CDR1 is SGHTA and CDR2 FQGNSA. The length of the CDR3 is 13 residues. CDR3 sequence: CAGSKEVGETQYF. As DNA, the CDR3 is TGTGCCGGCAGTAAAGAGGTGGGGGAGACCCAGTACTTC. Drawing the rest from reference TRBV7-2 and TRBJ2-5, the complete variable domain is GAGVSQSPSNKVTEKGKDVELRCDPISGHTALYWYRQSLGQGLEFLIYFQGNSAPDKSGLPSDRFSAERTGGSVSTLTIQRTQQEDSAVYLCAGSKEVGETQYFGPGTRLLVL.

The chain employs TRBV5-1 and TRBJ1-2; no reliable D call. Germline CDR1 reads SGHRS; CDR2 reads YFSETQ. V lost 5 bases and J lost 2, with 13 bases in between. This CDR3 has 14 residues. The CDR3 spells CASRSLVENYGYTF. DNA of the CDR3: TGCGCCAGCAGGTCGTTAGTAGAAAACTATGGCTACACCTTC.

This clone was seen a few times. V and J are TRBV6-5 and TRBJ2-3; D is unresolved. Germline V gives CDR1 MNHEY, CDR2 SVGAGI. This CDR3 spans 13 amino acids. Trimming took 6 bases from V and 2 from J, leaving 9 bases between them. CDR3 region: CASSLVYTDTQYF. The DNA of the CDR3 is TGTGCCAGCAGCTTAGTTTACACAGATACGCAGTATTTT.

The CDR3 nucleotides are TGCAGCGTTGAAGGGGACTCTCTAAATGCAGATACGCAGTATTTT. Protein product: CSVEGDSLNADTQYF. The J gene is TRBJ2-3, the V gene TRBV29-1; D may be TRBD2 (6 bases). This CDR3 contains 15 residues. The V gene's germline CDR1 is SQVTM and CDR2 ANQGSEA. The ends were cut back, 1 base at V and 4 bases at J, with 15 bases in the middle.

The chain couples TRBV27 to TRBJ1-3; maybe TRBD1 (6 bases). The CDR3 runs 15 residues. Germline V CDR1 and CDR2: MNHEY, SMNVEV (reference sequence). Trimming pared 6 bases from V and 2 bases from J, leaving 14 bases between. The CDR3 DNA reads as TGTGCCAGCAGCCCTAACCCAGGGGCTGGAAACACCATATATTTT. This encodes CASSPNPGAGNTIYF.

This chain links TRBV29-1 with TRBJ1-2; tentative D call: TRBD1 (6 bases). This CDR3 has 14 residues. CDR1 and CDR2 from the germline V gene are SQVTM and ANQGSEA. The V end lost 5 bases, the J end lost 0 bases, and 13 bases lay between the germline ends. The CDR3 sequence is CSVLGGFSNYGYTF. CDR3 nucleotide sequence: TGCAGCGTTTTAGGGGGGTTTTCTAACTATGGCTACACCTTC.

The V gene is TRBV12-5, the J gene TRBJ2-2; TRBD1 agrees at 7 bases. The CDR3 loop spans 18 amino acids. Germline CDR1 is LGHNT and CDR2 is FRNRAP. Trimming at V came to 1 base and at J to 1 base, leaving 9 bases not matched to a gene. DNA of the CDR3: TGTGCTAGTGGTTTGGGGGGGAAGGGGGCATTGAACACCGGGGAGCTGTTTTTT. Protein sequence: CASGLGGKGALNTGELFF.

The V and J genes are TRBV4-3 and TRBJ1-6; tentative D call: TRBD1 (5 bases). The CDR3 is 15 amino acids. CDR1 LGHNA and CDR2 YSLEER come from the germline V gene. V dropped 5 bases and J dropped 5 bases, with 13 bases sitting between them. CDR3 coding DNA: TGCGCCAGCAGCTGGAACGGAGGGGATAATTCACCCCTCCACTTT. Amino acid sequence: CASSWNGGDNSPLHF.

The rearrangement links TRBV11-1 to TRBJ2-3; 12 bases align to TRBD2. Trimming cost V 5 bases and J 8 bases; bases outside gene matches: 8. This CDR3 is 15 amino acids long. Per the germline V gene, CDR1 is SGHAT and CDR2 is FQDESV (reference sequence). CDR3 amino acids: CASSASGGAIGTQYF. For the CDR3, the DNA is TGTGCCAGCAGCGCTAGCGGGGGGGCGATAGGTACGCAGTATTTT.

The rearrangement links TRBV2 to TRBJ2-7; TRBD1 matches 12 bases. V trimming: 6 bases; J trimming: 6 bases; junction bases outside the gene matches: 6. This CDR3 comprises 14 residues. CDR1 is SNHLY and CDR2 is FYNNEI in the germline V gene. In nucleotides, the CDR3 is TGTGCCAGCAGCGTCGGGACAGGGGGCGGCGAGCAGTACTTC. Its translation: CASSVGTGGGEQYF.

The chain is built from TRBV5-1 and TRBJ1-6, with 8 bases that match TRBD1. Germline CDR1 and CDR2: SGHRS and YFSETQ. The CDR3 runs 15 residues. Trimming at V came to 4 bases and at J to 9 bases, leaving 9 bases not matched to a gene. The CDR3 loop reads CASSPLDRASSPLHF. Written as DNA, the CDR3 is TGCGCCAGCAGCCCGTTGGACAGGGCAAGTTCACCCCTCCACTTT.

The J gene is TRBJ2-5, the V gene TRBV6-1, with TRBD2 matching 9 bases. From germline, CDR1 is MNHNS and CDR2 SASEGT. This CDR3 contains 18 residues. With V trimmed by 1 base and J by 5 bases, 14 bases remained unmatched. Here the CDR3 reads CASSEVLAGALGGETQYF. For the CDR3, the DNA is TGTGCCAGCAGTGAAGTTTTAGCGGGGGCCCTCGGGGGGGAGACCCAGTACTTC.

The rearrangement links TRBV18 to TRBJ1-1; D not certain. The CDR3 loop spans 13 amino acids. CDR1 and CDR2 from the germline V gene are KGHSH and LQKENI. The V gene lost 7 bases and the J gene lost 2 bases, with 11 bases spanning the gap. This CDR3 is CASCGNFNTEAFF. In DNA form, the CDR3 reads TGTGCCAGCTGTGGAAACTTCAACACTGAAGCTTTCTTT.

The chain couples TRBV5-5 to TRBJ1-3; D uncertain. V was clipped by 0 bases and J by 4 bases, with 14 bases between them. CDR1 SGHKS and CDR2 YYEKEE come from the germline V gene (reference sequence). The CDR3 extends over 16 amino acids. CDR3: CASSLELRGGGNTIYF. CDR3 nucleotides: TGTGCCAGCAGCTTGGAGCTTCGAGGTGGAGGAAACACCATATATTTT.

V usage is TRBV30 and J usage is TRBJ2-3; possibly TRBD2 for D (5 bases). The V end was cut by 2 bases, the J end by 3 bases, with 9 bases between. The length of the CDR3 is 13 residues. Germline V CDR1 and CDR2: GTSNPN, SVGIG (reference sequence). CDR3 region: CAWSSGNTDTQYF. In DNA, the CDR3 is TGTGCCTGGAGTTCGGGAAATACAGATACGCAGTATTTT.

CDR3 sequence: CASSLRPGTGGVNTEAFF. The DNA of the CDR3 is TGTGCCAGCAGCCTAAGACCCGGGACAGGGGGTGTGAACACTGAAGCTTTCTTT. The chain joins TRBV9 to TRBJ1-1; 11 nucleotides align to TRBD1. Trimming took 4 bases from V and 0 from J; bases not matched to a gene: 11. Germline CDR1 SGDLS, CDR2 YYNGEE. The CDR3 loop spans 18 amino acids.

The CDR3 loop is CASSLSSFESAGLSYEQYF. The CDR3 DNA reads as TGTGCCAGCAGCTTATCCTCGTTCGAGTCAGCGGGGTTATCCTACGAGCAGTACTTC. The chain links TRBV7-9 to TRBJ2-7; TRBD2 matches at 7 bases. V was pared by 2 bases and J by 1 base, with 17 bases of the junction left unmatched. Germline V gene lookup returns CDR1 SEHNR and CDR2 FQNEAQ (reference sequence). The CDR3 contains 19 residues.

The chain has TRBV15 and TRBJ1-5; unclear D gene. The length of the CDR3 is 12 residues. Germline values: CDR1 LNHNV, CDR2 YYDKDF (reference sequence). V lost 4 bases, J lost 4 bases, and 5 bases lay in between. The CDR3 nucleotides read TGTGCCACCAGCATGAGTAATCAGCCCCAGCATTTT. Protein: CATSMSNQPQHF.

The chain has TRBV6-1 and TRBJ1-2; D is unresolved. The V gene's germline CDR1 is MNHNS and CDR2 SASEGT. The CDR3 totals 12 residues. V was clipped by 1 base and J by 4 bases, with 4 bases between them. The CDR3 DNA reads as TGTGCCAGCAGTGAAGTCCGCTATGGCTACACCTTC. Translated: CASSEVRYGYTF.

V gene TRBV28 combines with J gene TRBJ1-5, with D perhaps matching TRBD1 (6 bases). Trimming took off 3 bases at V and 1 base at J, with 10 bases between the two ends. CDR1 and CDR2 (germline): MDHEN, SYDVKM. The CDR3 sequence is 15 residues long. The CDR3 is CASSFPGQSNQPQHF. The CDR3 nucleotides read TGTGCCAGCAGTTTCCCCGGACAGAGCAATCAGCCCCAGCATTTT.